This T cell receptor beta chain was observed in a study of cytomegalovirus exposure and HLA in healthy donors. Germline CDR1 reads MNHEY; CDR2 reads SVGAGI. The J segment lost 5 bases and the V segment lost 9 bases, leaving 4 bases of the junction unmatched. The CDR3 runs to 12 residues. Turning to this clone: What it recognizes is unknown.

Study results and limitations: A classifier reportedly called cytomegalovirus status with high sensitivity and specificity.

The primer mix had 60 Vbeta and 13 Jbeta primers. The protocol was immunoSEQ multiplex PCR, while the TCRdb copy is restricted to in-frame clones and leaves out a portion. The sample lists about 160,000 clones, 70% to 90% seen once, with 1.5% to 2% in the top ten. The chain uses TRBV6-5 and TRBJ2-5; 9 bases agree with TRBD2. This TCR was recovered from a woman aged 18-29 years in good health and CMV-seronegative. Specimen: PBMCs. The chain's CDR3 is CASSSGGETQYF. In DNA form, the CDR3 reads TGTGCCAGTAGTAGCGGGGGTGAGACCCAGTACTTC.